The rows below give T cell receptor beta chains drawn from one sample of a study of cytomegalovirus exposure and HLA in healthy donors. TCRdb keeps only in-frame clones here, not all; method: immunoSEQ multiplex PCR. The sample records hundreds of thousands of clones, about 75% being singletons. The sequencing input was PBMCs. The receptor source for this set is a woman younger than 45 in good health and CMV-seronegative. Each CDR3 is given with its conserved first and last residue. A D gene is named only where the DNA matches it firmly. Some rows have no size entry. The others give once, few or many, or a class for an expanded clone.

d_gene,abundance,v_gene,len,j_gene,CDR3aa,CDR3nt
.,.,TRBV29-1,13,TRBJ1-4,CSVSSGYNEKLFF,TGCAGCGTTAGTTCAGGATACAATGAAAAACTGTTTTTT
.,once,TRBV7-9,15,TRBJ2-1,CASSPPASSYNEQFF,TGTGCCAGCAGCCCCCCCGCTAGCTCCTACAATGAGCAGTTCTTC
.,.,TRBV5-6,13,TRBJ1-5,CDSRRGAGGPQHF,TGTGACAGCAGACGGGGAGCGGGTGGGCCCCAGCATTTT
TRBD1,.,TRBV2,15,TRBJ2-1,CASRGGQGANSRQFF,TGTGCCAGCAGGGGGGGACAGGGGGCTAACTCGCGGCAGTTCTTC
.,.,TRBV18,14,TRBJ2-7,CASSSTVPSYEQYF,TGTGCCAGCTCATCGACAGTTCCCTCCTACGAGCAGTACTTC
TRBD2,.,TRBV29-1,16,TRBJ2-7,CSVKAPGLAEFSEQYF,TGCAGCGTTAAGGCCCCCGGACTAGCGGAATTCTCCGAGCAGTACTTC
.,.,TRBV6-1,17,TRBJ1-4,CASSEGAGFATNEKLFF,TGTGCCAGCAGTGAAGGGGCAGGTTTTGCAACTAATGAAAAACTGTTTTTT
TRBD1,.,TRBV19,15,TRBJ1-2,CASSIPGQGNYGYTF,TGTGCCAGTAGTATCCCCGGACAGGGAAACTATGGCTACACCTTC
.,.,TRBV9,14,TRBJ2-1,CASSARTTYNEQFF,TGTGCCAGCAGCGCCAGGACAACCTACAATGAGCAGTTCTTC
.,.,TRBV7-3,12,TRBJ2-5,CASSSGGETQYF,TGTGCCAGCAGCTCAGGTGGAGAGACCCAGTACTTC
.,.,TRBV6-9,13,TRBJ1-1,CASSYVSNTEAFF,TGTGCCAGCAGTTACGTGAGTAACACTGAAGCTTTCTTT
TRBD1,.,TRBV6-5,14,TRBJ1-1,CASSYSAGGTEAFF,TGTGCCAGCAGTTACTCAGCAGGGGGCACTGAAGCTTTCTTT
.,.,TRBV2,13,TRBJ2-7,CASNGQPYYEQYF,TGTGCCAGCAACGGACAGCCCTACTACGAGCAGTACTTC
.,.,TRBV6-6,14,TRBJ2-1,CASSYEALYNEQFF,TGTGCCAGCAGTTACGAGGCCCTCTACAATGAGCAGTTCTTC
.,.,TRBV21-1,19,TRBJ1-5,CASRRSGARRNYSNQPQHF,TGTGCCAGCAGACGGTCGGGAGCGAGACGCAATTATAGCAATCAGCCCCAGCATTTT
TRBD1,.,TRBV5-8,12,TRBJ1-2,CASSSRGYGYTF,TGTGCCAGCAGCAGCAGGGGGTATGGCTACACCTTC